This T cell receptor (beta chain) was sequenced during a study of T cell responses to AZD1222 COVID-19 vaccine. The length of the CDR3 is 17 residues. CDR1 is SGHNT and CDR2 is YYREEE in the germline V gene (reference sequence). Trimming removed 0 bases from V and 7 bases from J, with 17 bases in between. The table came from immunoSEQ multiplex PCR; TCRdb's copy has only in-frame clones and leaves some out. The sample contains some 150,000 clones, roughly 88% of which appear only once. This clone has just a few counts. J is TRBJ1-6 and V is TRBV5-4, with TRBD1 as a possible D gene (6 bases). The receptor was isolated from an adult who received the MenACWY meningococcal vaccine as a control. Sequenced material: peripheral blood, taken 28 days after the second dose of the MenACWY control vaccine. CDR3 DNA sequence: TGTGCCAGCAGCTTGGGACCCCCCACAGGGCGGAATTCACCCCTCCACTTT. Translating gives CASSLGPPTGRNSPLHF.